This is a list of T cell receptor beta chains from one sample in a study of T cell responses to AZD1222 COVID-19 vaccine. Libraries were prepared by immunoSEQ multiplex PCR; TCRdb keeps only in-frame clonotypes and omits some of them. In the table there are about 120,000 clones, roughly 86% of which are singletons. The sequences come from peripheral blood, collected 28 days after the second AZD1222 dose. The receptors stem from an adult who received the AZD1222 COVID-19 vaccine. Each CDR3 is given with its conserved first and last residue. The order of the fields is CDR3 protein, J gene, V gene.

CSVRVDTQYF,TRBJ2-3,TRBV29-1
CASTSGGAYEQYF,TRBJ2-7,TRBV6-5
CASSYSGGETGELFF,TRBJ2-2,TRBV6-5
CATSRVRGGGTDTQYF,TRBJ2-3,TRBV15
CASSQEQSTEAFF,TRBJ1-1,TRBV4-1
CASSTTSGGATDTQYF,TRBJ2-3,TRBV7-2
CASSQGLSNEQFF,TRBJ2-1,TRBV19
CIPGWNTEAFF,TRBJ1-1,TRBV20-1
CASSPPGGWDNEQFF,TRBJ2-1,TRBV4-1
CASSPSSLGNSPLHF,TRBJ1-6,TRBV18
CASTNGGEQYF,TRBJ2-7,TRBV6-5
CASSPDRVNEKLFF,TRBJ1-4,TRBV6-6
CASSIRRQDSNQPQHF,TRBJ1-5,TRBV19
CASSIRDGQASNQPQHF,TRBJ1-5,TRBV19
CASRRMGQGTYNEQFF,TRBJ2-1,TRBV27
CASITPGTNQPQHF,TRBJ1-5,TRBV19
CASSRLAGFLYNEQFF,TRBJ2-1,TRBV4-1
CASGAEGPYEQYF,TRBJ2-7,TRBV2
CASSQIGQGTGELFF,TRBJ2-2,TRBV4-3
CASSELDGLSYEQYF,TRBJ2-7,TRBV5-1
CASSQDSKDEQYF,TRBJ2-7,TRBV4-2
CATSRRPGQGEQPQHF,TRBJ1-5,TRBV15
CASSLEGGTSEAFF,TRBJ1-1,TRBV7-9
CSASIRADNMVSNQPQHF,TRBJ1-5,TRBV20-1
CSVVRGEGDTQYF,TRBJ2-3,TRBV29-1
CASSTPGQGTYEQYF,TRBJ2-7,TRBV28
CASSFGGGTFDYGYTF,TRBJ1-2,TRBV28
CASSLNPRGNNEQFF,TRBJ2-1,TRBV7-2
CASSLPGQGYEQYF,TRBJ2-7,TRBV5-1
CASSFSSGIQETQYF,TRBJ2-5,TRBV7-6
CSVETPDSNQPQHF,TRBJ1-5,TRBV29-1
CASSLYGQGGGETQYF,TRBJ2-5,TRBV27
CASSLEAGGSGTDTQYF,TRBJ2-3,TRBV7-2
CASSNSGRAQLRGYEQYF,TRBJ2-7,TRBV7-9
CASSLGGADTGELFF,TRBJ2-2,TRBV19
CASSVHYEQYF,TRBJ2-7,TRBV28
CASIALGGELFF,TRBJ2-2,TRBV3-1/TRBV3-2
CASSLGVQGTQETQYF,TRBJ2-5,TRBV7-9
CASSARGVPEAFF,TRBJ1-1,TRBV3-1/TRBV3-2
CASSLAANRNQPQHF,TRBJ1-5,TRBV5-5
CASSLGSTNNEQFF,TRBJ2-1,TRBV5-1
CASSLGLDNEQFF,TRBJ2-1,TRBV27